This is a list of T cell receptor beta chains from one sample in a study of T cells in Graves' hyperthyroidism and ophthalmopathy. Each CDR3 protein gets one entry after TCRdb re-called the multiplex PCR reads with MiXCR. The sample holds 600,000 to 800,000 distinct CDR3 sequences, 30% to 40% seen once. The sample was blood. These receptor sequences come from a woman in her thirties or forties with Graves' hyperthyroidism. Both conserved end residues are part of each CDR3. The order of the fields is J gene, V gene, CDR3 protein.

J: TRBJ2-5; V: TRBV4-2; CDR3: CASSHGSRVYQETQYF
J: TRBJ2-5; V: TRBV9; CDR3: CASSVGTLEETQYF
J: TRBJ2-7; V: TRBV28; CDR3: CASSPTLIGYEQYF
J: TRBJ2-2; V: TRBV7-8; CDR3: CASSPRRERGPGELFF
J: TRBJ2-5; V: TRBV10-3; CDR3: CAISDEGLQETQYF
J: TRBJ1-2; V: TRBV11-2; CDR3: CASSLNQANYRCTF
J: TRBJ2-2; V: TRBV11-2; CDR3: CASSLGVGTGELFF
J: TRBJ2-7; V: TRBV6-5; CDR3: CASSYAGIDEQYF
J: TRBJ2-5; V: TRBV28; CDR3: CASSFEVLQETQYF
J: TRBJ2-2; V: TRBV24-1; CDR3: CATSGLQGLTNTGELFF
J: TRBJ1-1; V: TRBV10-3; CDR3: CASSYGVSGTEAFF
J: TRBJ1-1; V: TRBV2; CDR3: CASSPRGLNTEAFF
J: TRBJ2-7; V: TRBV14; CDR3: CASSAGTGVREQYF
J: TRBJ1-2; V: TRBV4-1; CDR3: CASSQSPGESSPTYGYTF
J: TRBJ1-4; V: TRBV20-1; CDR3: CSAMRGNEKLFF
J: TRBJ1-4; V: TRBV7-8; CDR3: CASSLGGSVRGGNEKLFF
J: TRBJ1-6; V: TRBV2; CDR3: CASSEGTPLHF
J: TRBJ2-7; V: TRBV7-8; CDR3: CASSLVVNGDEQYF
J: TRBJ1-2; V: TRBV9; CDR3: CASSVGAGAPNYGYTF
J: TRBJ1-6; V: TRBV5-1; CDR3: CASSLAASPNSPLHF
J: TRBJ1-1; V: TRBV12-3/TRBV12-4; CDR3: CASSFGPKNTAAFF
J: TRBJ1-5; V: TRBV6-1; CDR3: CASSESRNQPQHF
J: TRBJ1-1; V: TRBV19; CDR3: CASTALSRKGAWTEAFF
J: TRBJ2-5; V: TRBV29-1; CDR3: CSVPRDNKETQYF
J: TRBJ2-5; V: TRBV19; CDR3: CASRRIGVNGGETQYF
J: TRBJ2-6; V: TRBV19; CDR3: CASSRGQLSGANVLTF
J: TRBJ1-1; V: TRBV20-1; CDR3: CSAPRQGTAEAFF
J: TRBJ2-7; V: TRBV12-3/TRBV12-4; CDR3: CASSPLDGILYEQYF
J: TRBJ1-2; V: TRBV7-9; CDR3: CASSHPSLGGYGYTF
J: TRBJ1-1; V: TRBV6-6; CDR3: CASRLDQGDTEAFF
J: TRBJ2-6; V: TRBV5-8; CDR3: CASSLDLGFYSGANVLTF
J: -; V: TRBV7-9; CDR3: CASSPTTGLAGDEQFF
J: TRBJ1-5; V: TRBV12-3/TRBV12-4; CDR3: CASSRRTGQNQPQHF
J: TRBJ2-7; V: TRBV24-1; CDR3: CASSEQGAREQYF
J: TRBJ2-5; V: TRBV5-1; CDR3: CASSSGQSGETQYF
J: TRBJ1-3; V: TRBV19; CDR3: CASTNERWGGNTIYF
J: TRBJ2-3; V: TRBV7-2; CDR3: CASSDSTDTQYF
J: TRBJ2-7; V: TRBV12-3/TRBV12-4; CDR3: CASSFGGLYEQYF
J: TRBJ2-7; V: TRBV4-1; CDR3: CASSPPGYYEQYF
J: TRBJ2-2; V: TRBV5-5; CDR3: CASTKGDTGELFF
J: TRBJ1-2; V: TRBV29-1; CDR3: CSVGGVGTASYGYTF
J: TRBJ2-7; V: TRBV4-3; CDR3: CASSQDRGQPMYEQYF
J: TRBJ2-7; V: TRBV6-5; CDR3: CASSYTPFGLAYEQYF
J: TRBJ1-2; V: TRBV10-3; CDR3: CAISETGYGYTF
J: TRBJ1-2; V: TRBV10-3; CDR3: CAITPEGSYGYTF
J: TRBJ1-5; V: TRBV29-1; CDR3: CSVLTGNSNQPQHF
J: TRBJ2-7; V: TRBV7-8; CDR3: CASSLALSSSYEQYF
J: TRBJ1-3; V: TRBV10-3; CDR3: CASSGRLPVRSGNTIYF
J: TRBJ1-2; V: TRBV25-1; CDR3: CASSWDRGIGYTF
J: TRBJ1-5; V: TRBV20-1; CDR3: CSASRTGTADQPQHF
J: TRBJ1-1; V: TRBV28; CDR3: CASSDPGDTEAFF